The following is a T cell receptor (beta chain) sequence with its context. Its target is not known. This sample stems from a study of chemoradiotherapy in HPV16-positive cancers. General observations from the study: In HPV16-positive patients, HPV-responsive T-cell expansion tracked better recurrence-free survival. Candidate HPV-specific clones and E7-related TCR motifs grew in tumor during treatment.

Sequencing used immunoSEQ multiplex PCR; TCRdb keeps in-frame clones, though not all of them. The data contain 2,900 or so clones, 85% to 90% of them seen just once; the ten biggest clones take up around 5.5%. The CDR3 covers 11 residues. CDR1 and CDR2 (germline): SQVTM, ANQGSEA. Trimming removed 7 bases from V and 8 bases from J, with 14 bases in between. This clonotype originated in a human donor with HPV-associated anogenital cancer. The sample consisted of tumor tissue, taken from a patient who underwent chemoradiotherapy. The V and J genes are TRBV29-1 and TRBJ1-2, with D perhaps TRBD1 (5 bases). The DNA for the CDR3 is TGCAGCGCTGGTGGAGGGGAGGGCTACACCTTC. Its translation: CSAGGGEGYTF.